This entry concerns a single T cell receptor (beta chain). Its antigen is currently unknown. The sample is drawn from a study of cytomegalovirus exposure and HLA in healthy donors. Study overall: The approximately 130 validation repertoires matched the 666 first-cohort repertoires in platform, a later analysis reported. Overall study results and limits: Specificity for CMV antigens was confirmed in vitro for a few of the CMV-associated chains. The listing of some 170 TCR beta chains classed them as cytomegalovirus-associated.

Sequencing was performed with immunoSEQ multiplex PCR; in TCRdb, only in-frame clones are kept and a portion is missing. The sample consists of roughly 60,000 clones, 95% of them appearing once. The CDR3 contains 16 residues. The V gene end was trimmed by 4 bases and the J gene end by 0 bases; junction bases not matched to a gene: 2. CDR1 SGDLS and CDR2 YYNGEE come from the germline V gene. While the first cohort had 500 to 700 subjects, the donors belonged to the separate validation cohort of about 110 subjects. The specimen sequenced was PBMCs. The receptor was isolated from a woman aged 18-29 years in good health and CMV-seropositive. The V and J genes are TRBV9 and TRBJ1-4, with 11 nucleotides matching TRBD1. The CDR3 region has the DNA TGTGCCAGCAGCCGGACAGGGGGCGCAACTAATGAAAAACTGTTTTTT. Protein: CASSRTGGATNEKLFF.